A selection of T cell receptor beta chains follows, all from one sample in a study of blood T cell repertoires in COVID-19. Only in-frame clones appear in the TCRdb table, and some are missing; sequencing was by immunoSEQ multiplex PCR. The sample lists approximately 190,000 clones, roughly 80% seen once, with roughly an eighth in the top ten. The material sequenced was peripheral blood. The receptors shown here come from a man aged 25-45 years with active or convalescent COVID-19. Both conserved end residues are part of each CDR3. D genes are given only for firm matches. Size tells how often a clone was seen (once, few, many) or the class of an expanded clone, and some rows leave it out.

d_gene | j_gene | v_gene | abundance | CDR3aa | CDR3nt
. | TRBJ1-2 | TRBV27 | . | CASSSRGNYGYTF | TGTGCCAGCAGTTCCAGGGGAAACTATGGCTACACCTTC
TRBD1 | TRBJ1-1 | TRBV28 | . | CASSDRGLTEAFF | TGTGCCAGCAGTGACAGGGGCCTTACTGAAGCTTTCTTT
TRBD2 | TRBJ2-1 | TRBV30 | . | CAWRATSGRRSYNEQFF | TGTGCCTGGAGGGCGACTAGCGGGAGACGGTCCTACAATGAGCAGTTCTTC
. | TRBJ1-2 | TRBV3-1/TRBV3-2 | few | CASSQEPVRAGGYTF | TGTGCCAGCAGCCAAGAACCAGTCAGGGCGGGAGGCTACACCTTC
TRBD1 | TRBJ1-1 | TRBV6-5 | . | CASSPQGVNTEAFF | TGTGCCAGCAGTCCACAGGGGGTGAACACTGAAGCTTTCTTT
. | TRBJ2-3 | TRBV7-6 | . | CASSPILHTQYF | TGTGCCAGCAGCCCTATCCTCCATACGCAGTATTTT
TRBD2 | TRBJ2-7 | TRBV7-2 | many | CASSSTSGGPYEQYF | TGTGCCAGCAGCTCAACTAGCGGGGGTCCCTACGAGCAGTACTTC
TRBD2 | TRBJ2-5 | TRBV5-1 | once | CASSLSRGGLQETQYF | TGCGCCAGCAGCTTGTCCCGGGGGGGACTCCAAGAGACCCAGTACTTC
. | TRBJ2-1 | TRBV21-1 | . | CASSKAESGTAYNEQFF | TGTGCCAGCAGCAAAGCTGAGTCGGGGACAGCATACAATGAGCAGTTCTTC
. | TRBJ1-2 | TRBV12-3/TRBV12-4 | . | CASSLNPAGGYTF | TGTGCCAGCAGTTTAAACCCGGCGGGTGGCTACACCTTC
. | TRBJ2-1 | TRBV5-8 | . | CASLRITTSYNEQFF | TGTGCCAGCTTACGGATTACTACATCCTACAATGAGCAGTTCTTC
. | TRBJ2-5 | TRBV20-1 | . | CSAPGLETQYF | TGCAGTGCCCCCGGACTAGAGACCCAGTACTTC
. | TRBJ1-5 | TRBV27 | . | CASSFRRPNQPQHF | TGTGCCAGCAGTTTTCGGAGACCAAATCAGCCCCAGCATTTT
. | TRBJ1-1 | TRBV30 | . | CAWSVRLGDTEAFF | TGTGCCTGGAGTGTACGACTAGGGGACACTGAAGCTTTCTTT
TRBD1 | TRBJ1-5 | TRBV2 | . | CASSLGDRNQPQHF | TGTGCCAGCAGTTTAGGGGACAGGAATCAGCCCCAGCATTTT
TRBD1 | TRBJ2-1 | TRBV6-5 | . | CASSYGGTGYNEQFF | TGTGCCAGCAGTTATGGTGGGACAGGATACAATGAGCAGTTCTTC
TRBD1 | TRBJ2-5 | TRBV5-6 | . | CASDGTGSETQYF | TGTGCCAGCGACGGGACAGGGAGTGAGACCCAGTACTTC
TRBD1 | TRBJ1-4 | TRBV6-6 | once | CASQTGREKLFF | TGTGCCAGCCAGACAGGGCGGGAAAAACTGTTTTTT
. | TRBJ2-1 | TRBV6-5 | once | CASSYLRKMDEQFF | TGTGCCAGCAGTTACTTGCGTAAGATGGATGAGCAGTTCTTC
TRBD1 | TRBJ1-5 | TRBV6-5 | . | CASSPPGQGGVTQHF | TGTGCCAGCAGTCCCCCGGGACAGGGAGGAGTGACCCAGCATTTT
. | TRBJ2-2 | TRBV5-1 | few | CASSLARGGRAGELFF | TGCGCCAGCAGCTTGGCCAGGGGCGGGCGAGCCGGGGAGCTGTTTTTT
TRBD1 | TRBJ2-7 | TRBV5-4 | . | CASSARTGDAYEQYF | TGTGCCAGCAGCGCCCGGACAGGGGATGCATACGAGCAGTACTTC
TRBD2 | TRBJ2-3 | TRBV9 | . | CASSVALAGAEDTQYF | TGTGCCAGCAGCGTAGCACTAGCGGGAGCTGAAGATACGCAGTATTTT
TRBD1 | TRBJ1-1 | TRBV28 | . | CASRGGQEYTEAFF | TGTGCCAGCAGGGGGGGACAGGAATACACTGAAGCTTTCTTT
. | TRBJ2-3 | TRBV25-1 | . | CASVVRGSGSTDTQYF | TGTGCCAGCGTAGTTCGGGGAAGCGGGAGCACAGATACGCAGTATTTT
. | TRBJ1-1 | TRBV7-3 | . | CASSHGGADTEAFF | TGTGCCAGCAGTCATGGGGGGGCAGACACTGAAGCTTTCTTT